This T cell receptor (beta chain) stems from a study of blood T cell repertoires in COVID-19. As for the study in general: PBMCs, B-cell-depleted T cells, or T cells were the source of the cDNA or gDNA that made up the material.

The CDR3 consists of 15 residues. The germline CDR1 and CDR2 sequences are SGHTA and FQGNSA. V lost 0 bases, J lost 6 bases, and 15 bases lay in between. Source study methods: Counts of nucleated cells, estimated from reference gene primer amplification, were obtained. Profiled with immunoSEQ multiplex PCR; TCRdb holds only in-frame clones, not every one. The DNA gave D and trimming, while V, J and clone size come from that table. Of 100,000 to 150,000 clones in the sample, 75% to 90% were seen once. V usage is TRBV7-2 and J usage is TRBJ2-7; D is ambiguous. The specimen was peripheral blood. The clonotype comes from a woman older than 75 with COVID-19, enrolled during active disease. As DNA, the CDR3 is TGTGCCAGCAGCTTAGCGCTCGGTCGCTTGAGCGAGCAGTACTTC. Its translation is CASSLALGRLSEQYF. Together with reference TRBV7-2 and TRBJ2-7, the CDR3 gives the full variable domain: GAGVSQSPSNKVTEKGKDVELRCDPISGHTALYWYRQSLGQGLEFLIYFQGNSAPDKSGLPSDRFSAERTGGSVSTLTIQRTQQEDSAVYLCASSLALGRLSEQYFGPGTRLTVT.